These T cell receptor beta chains were read from a single sample in a study of blood T cell repertoires in COVID-19. Profiling relied on immunoSEQ multiplex PCR, and the TCRdb table lists in-frame clones only, not all of them. Of 160,000 or so clones in the sample, around 83% were seen once. The sample taken for sequencing was peripheral blood. The receptors were sampled from a woman aged 45-59 years with COVID-19, enrolled during active disease. Each CDR3 is given with its conserved first and last residue. D genes are given only for firm matches. Not all rows give a size; the values are once, few, many and, for expanded clones, a class.

clone_size	v_call	d_call	j_call	cdr3_aa	cdr3_nt
once	TRBV7-6	NA	TRBJ2-7	CASSPLGGNYEQYF	TGTGCCAGCAGCCCTCTAGGAGGGAACTACGAGCAGTACTTC
NA	TRBV6-2/TRBV6-3	TRBD1	TRBJ1-5	CASSSSGTGLPGPQHF	TGTGCCAGCAGTTCCAGCGGGACAGGTCTCCCCGGGCCCCAGCATTTT
NA	TRBV12-3/TRBV12-4	NA	TRBJ1-4	CASRTGWGEKLFF	TGTGCCAGCAGAACAGGGTGGGGTGAAAAACTGTTTTTT
NA	TRBV19	TRBD1	TRBJ2-5	CASSILGTEETQYF	TGTGCCAGTAGTATACTCGGGACAGAAGAGACCCAGTACTTC
NA	TRBV5-5	NA	TRBJ1-2	CASSLERVYGYTF	TGTGCCAGCAGCTTGGAACGGGTCTATGGCTACACCTTC
NA	TRBV13	NA	TRBJ2-3	CASSLGRADTQYF	TGTGCCAGCAGCTTAGGCCGCGCAGATACGCAGTATTTT
NA	TRBV29-1	NA	TRBJ2-3	CSVPNLNGGTDTQYF	TGCAGCGTACCCAATTTAAACGGGGGCACAGATACGCAGTATTTT
NA	TRBV6-6	NA	TRBJ2-1	CASSRPGDNEQFF	TGTGCCAGCTCCCGCCCCGGGGACAATGAGCAGTTCTTC
NA	TRBV2	TRBD2	TRBJ2-3	CASSERWTSSDTQYF	TGTGCCAGCAGTGAACGGTGGACTAGTTCAGATACGCAGTATTTT
NA	TRBV30	NA	TRBJ1-2	CAWSVSIGRDGYTF	TGTGCCTGGAGTGTAAGCATCGGGAGGGATGGCTACACCTTC
NA	TRBV19	NA	TRBJ2-1	CASNSVEGSSYNEQFF	TGTGCCAGTAACAGCGTCGAGGGAAGCTCCTACAATGAGCAGTTCTTC
NA	TRBV6-6	TRBD2	TRBJ2-3	CASSRSTSGGSPHTDTQYF	TGTGCCAGCAGTCGATCTACTAGCGGGGGGTCCCCTCACACAGATACGCAGTATTTT
NA	TRBV6-5	NA	TRBJ1-4	CASIRNTGEKLFF	TGTGCCAGCATCCGAAACACGGGAGAAAAACTGTTTTTT
NA	TRBV7-2	NA	TRBJ2-2	CASSLGGANTGELFF	TGTGCCAGCAGCTTAGGCGGGGCGAACACCGGGGAGCTGTTTTTT
NA	TRBV28	TRBD1	TRBJ1-2	CASRTGTGQNYGYTF	TGTGCCAGCAGAACCGGGACAGGCCAAAACTATGGCTACACCTTC
NA	TRBV30	NA	TRBJ1-1	CAWRSPGYTEAFF	TGTGCCTGGAGATCTCCAGGGTACACTGAAGCTTTCTTT
NA	TRBV28	TRBD1	TRBJ2-7	CATGGQGWNEQYF	TGTGCCACCGGGGGACAGGGGTGGAACGAGCAGTACTTC
NA	TRBV6-1	NA	TRBJ1-6	CASSEPDRYYNSPLHF	TGTGCCAGCAGTGAACCCGACAGGTATTATAATTCACCCCTCCACTTT
NA	TRBV10-3	TRBD1	TRBJ1-1	CAISEGDRGTEAFF	TGTGCCATCAGTGAAGGGGACAGGGGCACTGAAGCTTTCTTT
NA	TRBV5-5	NA	TRBJ1-2	CASSLSEQANYGYTF	TGTGCCAGCAGCTTGTCCGAACAGGCGAACTATGGCTACACCTTC
NA	TRBV5-6	TRBD1	TRBJ1-1	CASSSLSAGGTEAFF	TGTGCCAGCAGCTCCCTATCGGCAGGGGGCACTGAAGCTTTCTTT
few	TRBV11-2	NA	TRBJ1-6	CASSLGKGVGSPLHF	TGTGCCAGCAGCTTAGGAAAGGGGGTCGGTTCACCCCTCCACTTT
NA	TRBV2	TRBD2	TRBJ2-5	CASSASGGGRYQETQYF	TGTGCCAGCAGTGCTAGCGGGGGGGGCCGGTACCAAGAGACCCAGTACTTC
NA	TRBV7-2	NA	TRBJ1-6	CASSSLGGGNSPLHF	TGTGCCAGCAGCTCCCTGGGCGGAGGGAATTCACCCCTCCACTTT
NA	TRBV5-1	TRBD1	TRBJ2-2	CASSQTGVGAGELFF	TGCGCCAGCAGCCAGACAGGGGTTGGAGCCGGGGAGCTGTTTTTT
NA	TRBV28	NA	TRBJ2-3	CASSYVSSGVIVGSDTQYF	TGTGCCAGCAGTTATGTTTCCTCGGGGGTGATCGTGGGCTCAGATACGCAGTATTTT
NA	TRBV7-8	TRBD1	TRBJ2-6	CASSLFGRGHSGANVLTF	TGTGCCAGCAGCTTATTTGGCAGGGGGCACTCTGGGGCCAACGTCCTGACTTTC
NA	TRBV3-1/TRBV3-2	NA	TRBJ1-1	CASSQTPGNTEAFF	TGTGCCAGCAGCCAAACCCCGGGGAACACTGAAGCTTTCTTT
NA	TRBV9	TRBD2	TRBJ2-1	CASSQRLAGYNEQFF	TGTGCCAGCAGCCAACGACTAGCGGGGTACAATGAGCAGTTCTTC
NA	TRBV5-1	NA	TRBJ1-1	CASSLGAANTEAFF	TGCGCCAGCAGCTTGGGGGCAGCGAACACTGAAGCTTTCTTT
few	TRBV4-2	TRBD1	TRBJ2-6	CASSTTGYSGANVLTF	TGTGCCAGCAGCACGACAGGGTACTCTGGGGCCAACGTCCTGACTTTC
few	TRBV6-5	NA	TRBJ1-1	CASSYSTGGRTEAFF	TGTGCCAGCAGTTACTCGACGGGGGGGCGGACTGAAGCTTTCTTT
NA	TRBV14	NA	TRBJ2-7	CASSQERTGIYEQYF	TGTGCCAGCAGCCAAGAACGAACAGGGATCTACGAGCAGTACTTC
NA	TRBV19	TRBD1	TRBJ2-7	CASSARTGGEYEQYF	TGTGCCAGTAGTGCACGGACAGGGGGCGAATACGAGCAGTACTTC
NA	TRBV19	NA	TRBJ2-5	CASSIERDQETQYF	TGTGCCAGTAGTATAGAGCGGGATCAAGAGACCCAGTACTTC
NA	TRBV11-2	TRBD2	TRBJ2-1	CASSRLAGGLYNEQFF	TGTGCCAGCAGCCGACTAGCGGGGGGGTTGTACAATGAGCAGTTCTTC
NA	TRBV7-2	TRBD2	TRBJ2-3	CASSLYRGGRTDTQYF	TGTGCCAGCAGCTTATATCGGGGGGGGAGAACAGATACGCAGTATTTT
NA	TRBV24-1	TRBD1	TRBJ1-5	CATLQDIEQPTGELNQPQHF	TGTGCCACCCTGCAAGATATCGAGCAGCCAACAGGGGAACTCAATCAGCCCCAGCATTTT
NA	TRBV6-4	NA	TRBJ1-1	CASSPTENTEAFF	TGTGCCAGCAGCCCGACAGAGAACACTGAAGCTTTCTTT
NA	TRBV13	NA	TRBJ2-2	CASSLLTLGPNTGELFF	TGTGCCAGCAGCCTTCTGACTCTAGGCCCGAACACCGGGGAGCTGTTTTTT
NA	TRBV10-3	TRBD1	TRBJ1-5	CATRQGAGNQPQHF	TGTGCCACCCGACAGGGGGCTGGCAATCAGCCCCAGCATTTT
NA	TRBV7-2	TRBD2	TRBJ2-3	CASSLVGGADTQYF	TGTGCCAGCAGCTTAGTCGGGGGGGCCGATACGCAGTATTTT
NA	TRBV2	TRBD1	TRBJ1-5	CASSERFSVGQGARVQPQHF	TGTGCCAGCAGTGAAAGGTTTTCGGTGGGACAGGGGGCAAGAGTTCAGCCCCAGCATTTT
NA	TRBV30	NA	TRBJ1-3	CAWRARAGNTIYF	TGTGCCTGGAGGGCCAGGGCGGGAAACACCATATATTTT